This paragraph reports one TCR beta chain. The V end lost 2 bases, the J end lost 0 bases, and 14 bases lay between the germline ends. The CDR3 is made up of 17 amino acids. From germline, CDR1 is SEHNR and CDR2 FQNEAQ (reference sequence). This sample stems from a study of blood T cell repertoires in COVID-19. Study processing details: Reference gene primer amplification gave nucleated cell count estimates. Here immunoSEQ multiplex PCR was the method, and the copy in TCRdb shows in-frame clones only, minus some. V, J and clone size are those of that table, while D and trimming were read from the DNA. The repertoire has 65,000 to 95,000 clones, about 82% of them found once; the top ten carry more than 15%.

The sample was peripheral blood. The TCR comes from a man older than 75 with active or convalescent COVID-19. The chain carries TRBV7-9 and TRBJ1-3; D not resolved. The CDR3 protein is CASSLLDYMSSGNTIYF. For the CDR3, the DNA is TGTGCCAGCAGCTTATTAGACTACATGTCCTCTGGAAACACCATATATTTT.